This entry describes one T cell receptor beta chain. No antigen is known for it. This record belongs to a study of cytomegalovirus exposure and HLA in healthy donors. Study summary: The 130 or so validation repertoires and the roughly 670 first-cohort repertoires shared a platform, a later analysis reported. General study points: CMV antigen specificity was confirmed in vitro for three CMV-associated chains.

This CDR3 spans 15 amino acids. From germline, CDR1 is WNHNN and CDR2 SYGVQD (reference sequence). The V gene end was trimmed by 3 bases and the J gene end by 5 bases; junction bases not matched to a gene: 6. The table came from immunoSEQ multiplex PCR; TCRdb's copy has only in-frame clones and leaves some out. The sample records some 150,000 clones, roughly 89% being singletons. The V and J genes are TRBV10-1 and TRBJ2-1; 8 bases are shared with TRBD1. Sequencing was performed on PBMCs. The source is a woman aged 18-29 years in good health and CMV-seropositive. CDR3 loop: CASSDEGTGNNEQFF. CDR3 bases: TGCGCCAGCAGTGACGAGGGGACAGGCAACAATGAGCAGTTCTTC.